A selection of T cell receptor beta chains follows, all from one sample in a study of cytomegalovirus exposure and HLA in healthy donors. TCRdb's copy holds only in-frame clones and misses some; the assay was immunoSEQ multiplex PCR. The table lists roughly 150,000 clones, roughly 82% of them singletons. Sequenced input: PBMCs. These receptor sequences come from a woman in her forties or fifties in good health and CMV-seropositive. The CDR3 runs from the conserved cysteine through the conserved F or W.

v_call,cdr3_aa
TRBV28,CASSIGWSTEAFF
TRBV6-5,CASSYSGQSYEQYF
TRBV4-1,CASSQEESDSSYEQYF
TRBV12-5,CASGFNPASNEKLFF
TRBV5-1,CASSLQGEDTEAFF
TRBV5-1,CASSLRGSSGNTIYF
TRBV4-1,CASSQVPSGDYEQYF
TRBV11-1,CASSLSGHGRGYTF
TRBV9,CASSVNSDRANEKLFF
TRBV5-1,CASSLATWTGQETQYF
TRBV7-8,CASSYARTSGFYEQYF
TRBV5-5,CASSSQGNQPQHF
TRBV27,CASSLFHGELFF
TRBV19,CASSMWAHSSGANVLTF
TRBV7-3,CASSLDRGAEAFF
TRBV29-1,CSVEDRTNYGYTF
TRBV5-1,CASSLTVDRAYGYTF
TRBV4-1,CASSRQNSNYGYTF
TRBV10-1,CASRAGLNTEAFF
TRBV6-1,CASSEPDRGTEAFF
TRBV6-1,CASSEYAGSSYEQYF
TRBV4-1,CASSQVGGGTTDTQYF
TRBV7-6,CASSPQTVNTEAFF
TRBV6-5,CASSKYNEQFF
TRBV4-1,CASSQELRRATGNTIYF
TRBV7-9,CASSLQSGTGGGETQYF
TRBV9,CASSVGSTSDTQYF
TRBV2,CASSEEGVTEAFF
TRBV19,CASSIWGPTKGHPTNEKLFF
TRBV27,CASSPSEDNEQYF
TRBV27,CASSPQSGQGSNEQFF
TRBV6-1,CASSYSEVNTEAFF
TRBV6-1,CASRRGTGVDNEQFF
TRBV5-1,CASGSQGRDGYTF
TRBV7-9,CASSRTMGGTSGNTIYF
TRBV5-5,CASSFSPREGQPQHF
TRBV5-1,CASSLDPAGPQHF
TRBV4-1,CASSHPATERADTQYF